The present entry profiles one TCR beta chain with its context. Its antigen is as yet unknown. V shed 4 bases, J shed 7 bases, and the junction held 8 bases outside the gene matches. The CDR3 is 14 amino acids. In germline, CDR1 is SGHRS, CDR2 YFSETQ. The data were taken from a study of T cell responses to AZD1222 COVID-19 vaccine. Overall study results and limits: Donors skewed white British and female; clonal diversity was possibly underestimated.

The method was immunoSEQ multiplex PCR; TCRdb's version includes in-frame clones alone and lacks a portion of them. The table has around 150,000 clones, around 90% seen once. The V call is TRBV5-1, the J call TRBJ2-1; 7 positions match TRBD1. Sequences were derived from peripheral blood, sampled on day 0 of AZD1222 vaccination. The TCR was taken from an adult in good health. CDR3 sequence: CASSPQDRVNEQFF. For the CDR3, the DNA is TGCGCCAGCAGCCCCCAAGACAGGGTTAATGAGCAGTTCTTC.